The 12 T cell receptor beta chains presented below share a single source sample, sequenced in a study of blood T cell repertoires in COVID-19. The repertoire was sequenced with immunoSEQ multiplex PCR; TCRdb's copy has only in-frame clones and lacks some. The sample gives tens of thousands of clones, roughly nine tenths of which show up once; under 20% is in the top ten. The source material was peripheral blood. Receptor source: a woman aged 60 to 75 with COVID-19, enrolled during active disease.

The V gene is TRBV27, the J gene TRBJ2-6; D gene unclear. The CDR3 covers 15 residues. Trimming stripped 6 bases from V and 0 bases from J, with 9 bases between. CDR1 is MNHEY, CDR2 SMNVEV, per germline (reference sequence). The CDR3 loop is CASREIRSGANVLTF. Written as DNA, the CDR3 is TGTGCCAGCAGGGAGATTCGCTCTGGGGCCAACGTCCTGACTTTC.

The V call is TRBV5-1, the J call TRBJ2-7; no reliable D call. The germline CDR1 and CDR2 sequences are SGHRS and YFSETQ. The CDR3 covers 12 residues. V lost 4 bases to trimming and J lost 0 bases, with 5 bases between them. The DNA of the CDR3 is TGCGCCAGCAGCCCCCTCTCCTACGAGCAGTACTTC. It yields the protein CASSPLSYEQYF.

The chain recombines TRBV6-4 with TRBJ1-5, with 8 bases lining up with TRBD1. The CDR3 is 14 residues long. After removal of 5 bases from V and 7 bases from J, the junction contained 7 bases not matched to a gene. Germline V gives CDR1 MRHNA, CDR2 SNTAGT. CDR3 bases: TGTGCCAGCAGTAACGGACAGGGAGGGCAGCCCCAGCATTTT. Its protein product is CASSNGQGGQPQHF.

This clone was counted between two and nine times. The gene calls are TRBV5-1 and TRBJ1-6, with 7 bases fitting TRBD1. CDR1 is SGHRS, CDR2 YFSETQ, per germline. There are 15 residues in the CDR3. The V segment lost 4 bases and the J segment 8 bases; nucleotides outside the gene matches: 9. CDR3 sequence (DNA): TGCGCCAGCAGCCACCGACAGGGTTCCGATTCACCCCTCCACTTT. Protein sequence: CASSHRQGSDSPLHF.

This clone was recorded only once. The J gene is TRBJ2-7, the V gene TRBV11-2; D uncertain. The CDR3 loop spans 11 amino acids. Germline-derived CDR1 and CDR2 are SGHAT and FQNNGV. V was trimmed by 3 bases and J by 4 bases, leaving 4 bases between them. DNA of the CDR3: TGTGCCAGCAGCTTCCAATACGAGCAGTACTTC. This codes for CASSFQYEQYF.

The chain employs TRBV19 and TRBJ1-3; D uncertain. Trimming removed 2 bases at V and 0 bases at J, with 5 bases between. The CDR3 is made up of 14 amino acids. Per the germline V gene, CDR1 is LNHDA and CDR2 is SQIVND (reference sequence). CDR3 in DNA: TGTGCCAGTAGTATATCAGACTCTGGAAACACCATATATTTT. Amino acid sequence: CASSISDSGNTIYF.

The CDR3 DNA is TGTGCCAGTAGTATGAAGACTCTTCAGCATGAGCAGTTCTTC. It yields the protein CASSMKTLQHEQFF. The genes are TRBV19 and TRBJ2-1, with D unresolved. CDR3 length: 14 amino acids. V was shortened by 3 bases and J by 8 bases, with 14 bases between the two germline ends. Germline CDR1 and CDR2: LNHDA and SQIVND (reference sequence).

CDR3: CASSLAPGGGQNTEAFF. The CDR3 nucleotides read TGTGCCAGCAGCTTAGCCCCGGGAGGGGGTCAGAACACTGAAGCTTTCTTT. This chain connects TRBV7-6 to TRBJ1-1; possibly TRBD1 for D (6 bases). Trimming removed 0 bases at V and 1 base at J, with 15 bases between. Looked up from germline, CDR1 is SGHVS and CDR2 is FNYEAQ. The CDR3 extends over 17 amino acids.

Here the CDR3 reads CASSQEGTGYGYTF. The CDR3 nucleotides are TGCGCCAGCAGCCAAGAGGGGACAGGCTATGGCTACACCTTC. This rearrangement joins TRBV4-1 to TRBJ1-2; 8 bases are a match to TRBD1. Trimming cost V 0 bases and J 4 bases; bases outside gene matches: 1. The CDR3 has 14 residues. The germline gives CDR1 MGHRA, CDR2 YSYEKL.

The chain combines TRBV24-1 with TRBJ1-4; TRBD1 might be the D (6 bases). The CDR3 runs to 16 residues. CDR1 and CDR2 from the germline V gene are KGHDR and SFDVKD. Trimming stripped 4 bases from V and 7 bases from J, with 18 bases between. CDR3 coding DNA: TGTGCCACCAGTGACTCCTCAGGGGCTCGGGGTGAAAAACTGTTTTTT. Translation: CATSDSSGARGEKLFF.

The rearrangement joins TRBV10-2 to TRBJ2-1, with D possibly being TRBD2 (6 bases). The germline V gene has CDR1 WSHSY and CDR2 SAAADI. V dropped 4 bases and J dropped 4 bases, with 17 bases sitting between them. This CDR3 comprises 16 residues. In DNA, the CDR3 is TGCGCCAGCAGTGGGCTTGGGGCGGGGAATTACAATGAGCAGTTCTTC. It codes for CASSGLGAGNYNEQFF.

This chain connects TRBV12-5 to TRBJ2-5; TRBD1 matches 7 bases. The CDR3 sequence is 14 residues long. With 4 bases clipped from V and 0 bases from J, the junction kept 2 bases outside the gene matches. In germline, CDR1 is LGHNT, CDR2 FRNRAP. CDR3 DNA: TGTGCTAGTGGTTCCGGGACAGACCAAGAGACCCAGTACTTC. Its protein product is CASGSGTDQETQYF.